Below, 14 T cell receptor beta chains from the same sample are listed, as sequenced in a study of CD4+ T cells in melanoma. The method was immunoSEQ multiplex PCR; TCRdb's version includes in-frame clones alone and lacks a portion of them. Of 11,000 to 15,000 clones listed, approximately 63% are singletons. Sequencing was carried out using cells from a culture (not recorded whether cultured in vitro). The receptor source for this set is a human donor with melanoma.

V is TRBV7-2 and J is TRBJ2-3; D remains unclear. Germline CDR1 and CDR2: SGHTA and FQGNSA. The V end was cut by 2 bases, the J end by 6 bases, with 12 bases between. This CDR3 has 14 amino acids. The CDR3 DNA reads TGTGCCAGCAGCTTATTCCCCCGTCCGGATACGCAGTATTTT. Its protein is CASSLFPRPDTQYF.

V and J are TRBV5-1 and TRBJ2-3; 11 positions agree with TRBD2. Germline V gene lookup returns CDR1 SGHRS and CDR2 YFSETQ. V shed 1 base, J shed 6 bases, and the junction held 4 bases outside the gene matches. The CDR3 length is 15 residues. CDR3 loop: CASSLLSGGVDTQYF. Written as DNA, the CDR3 is TGCGCCAGCAGCTTGCTTAGCGGGGGGGTTGATACGCAGTATTTT.

The sample holds a few counts of this clone. The rearrangement links TRBV2 to TRBJ1-2; unclear D gene. The V and J ends lost 4 bases and 2 bases respectively, with 11 bases between them. The CDR3 loop spans 14 amino acids. The germline CDR1 and CDR2 sequences are SNHLY and FYNNEI. The CDR3 sequence: CASSGRSRNYGYTF. Here the CDR3 DNA reads TGTGCCAGCAGTGGCAGGTCTCGCAACTATGGCTACACCTTC.

The CDR3 reads CASSQRQGMSYEQYF. CDR3 in DNA: TGCGCCAGCAGCCAGAGACAGGGAATGTCCTACGAGCAGTACTTC. The gene calls are TRBV4-1 and TRBJ2-7; 7 nucleotides line up with TRBD1. The CDR3 consists of 15 residues. CDR1 and CDR2 (germline): MGHRA, YSYEKL. Germline trimming cut 3 bases from V and 1 base from J; bases unmatched to any gene: 6.

The table lists this clone with a few counts. The CDR3 loop is CAISDRPSQGYTF. In DNA form, the CDR3 reads TGTGCCATCAGTGACCGGCCGAGTCAGGGCTACACCTTC. The rearrangement joins TRBV10-3 to TRBJ1-2; D is undetermined. CDR1 ENHRY and CDR2 SYGVKD come from the germline V gene. Trimming cost V 3 bases and J 8 bases, with 13 bases left between them. The CDR3 covers 13 residues.

This clone was detected a few times. This chain joins TRBV4-1 and TRBJ1-2; D may be TRBD1 (5 bases). Germline lookup yields CDR1 MGHRA and CDR2 YSYEKL. This CDR3 spans 14 amino acids. Trimming removed 4 bases from V and 8 bases from J, with 17 bases in between. The chain's CDR3 is CASSRPGVGPGYTF. The CDR3 DNA sequence: TGCGCCAGCAGCCGCCCGGGGGTGGGTCCGGGCTACACCTTC.

V and J are TRBV7-6 and TRBJ2-5; D is unclear. Per the germline V gene, CDR1 is SGHVS and CDR2 is FNYEAQ. Trimming left V 2 bases short and J 5 bases short, with 15 bases between. This CDR3 is 15 amino acids long. CDR3: CASSLRTIQGETQYF. CDR3 coding DNA: TGTGCCAGCAGCTTAAGAACTATCCAAGGGGAGACCCAGTACTTC.

This chain connects TRBV9 to TRBJ2-1; 16 bases match TRBD2. Looked up from germline, CDR1 is SGDLS and CDR2 is YYNGEE. The CDR3 is 15 residues long. J gave up 8 bases and V 3 bases, and 2 bases lay outside the gene matches. The CDR3 region is CASSGGTSGGDEQFF. The CDR3 nucleotides read TGTGCCAGCAGCGGCGGGACTAGCGGGGGGGATGAGCAGTTCTTC.

This sequence joins TRBV7-3 and TRBJ2-3; the match to TRBD1 covers 7 bases. CDR1 is SGHTA, CDR2 FQGTGA, per germline. The CDR3 length is 16 residues. J gave up 0 bases and V 2 bases, and 5 bases lay outside the gene matches. The CDR3 DNA sequence: TGTGCCAGCAGCTTACGAGACAGGGTAAGCACAGATACGCAGTATTTT. Residues: CASSLRDRVSTDTQYF.

J is TRBJ2-1 and V is TRBV12-5; D is possibly TRBD1 (6 bases). V lost 6 bases and J lost 4, with 10 bases in between. CDR1 is LGHNT and CDR2 is FRNRAP in the germline V gene. The CDR3 has 13 residues. CDR3 bases: TGTGCTAGTGGCTCGGGACAATACAATGAGCAGTTCTTC. Amino acids: CASGSGQYNEQFF.

This sequence joins TRBV11-2 and TRBJ2-2, with TRBD2 identical over 10 bases. The CDR3 totals 15 residues. CDR1 and CDR2 from the germline V gene are SGHAT and FQNNGV. The ends lost 5 bases at V and 7 bases at J; junction bases unmatched: 7. The CDR3 sequence is CASSMLAGAIGELFF. The CDR3 DNA follows: TGTGCCAGCAGCATGCTAGCGGGGGCTATCGGGGAGCTGTTTTTT.

Only a few counts were recorded for this clone. The chain employs TRBV5-1 and TRBJ2-3; D call uncertain. This CDR3 spans 14 amino acids. Trimming pared 0 bases from V and 4 bases from J, leaving 9 bases between. The V gene's germline CDR1 is SGHRS and CDR2 YFSETQ. Here the CDR3 DNA reads TGCGCCAGCAGCTTGGTCGGTACCTCAGATACGCAGTATTTT. As protein: CASSLVGTSDTQYF.

A few counts support this clone. The chain links TRBV5-1 to TRBJ1-6; D is ambiguous. Trimming shortened V by 0 bases and J by 8 bases, and 6 bases separated the two germline ends. Germline lookup yields CDR1 SGHRS and CDR2 YFSETQ. The CDR3 covers 13 residues. CDR3 sequence (DNA): TGCGCCAGCAGCTTGGTGACGGATTCACCCCTCCACTTT. Its protein product is CASSLVTDSPLHF.

The V gene is TRBV7-9, the J gene TRBJ1-2; D is unresolved. V was shortened by 5 bases and J by 5 bases, with 21 bases between the two germline ends. CDR3 length: 16 amino acids. Looked up from germline, CDR1 is SEHNR and CDR2 is FQNEAQ (reference sequence). The CDR3 coding sequence is TGTGCCAGCAGCCAAAACCCGATAGGACGGAATTATGGCTACACCTTC. Translation: CASSQNPIGRNYGYTF.